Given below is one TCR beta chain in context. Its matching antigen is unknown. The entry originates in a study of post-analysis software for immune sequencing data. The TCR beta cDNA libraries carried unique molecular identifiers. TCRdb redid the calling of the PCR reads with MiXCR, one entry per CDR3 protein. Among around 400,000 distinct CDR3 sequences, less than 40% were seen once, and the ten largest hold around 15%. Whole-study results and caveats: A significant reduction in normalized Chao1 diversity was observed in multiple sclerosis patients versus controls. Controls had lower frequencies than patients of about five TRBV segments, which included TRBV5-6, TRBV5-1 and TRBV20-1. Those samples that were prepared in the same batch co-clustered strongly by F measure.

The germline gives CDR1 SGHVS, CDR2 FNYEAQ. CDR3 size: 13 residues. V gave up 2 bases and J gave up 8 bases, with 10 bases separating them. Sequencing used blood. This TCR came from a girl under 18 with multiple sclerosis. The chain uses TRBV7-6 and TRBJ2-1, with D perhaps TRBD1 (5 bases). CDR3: CASSLSQGHEQFF. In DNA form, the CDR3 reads TGTGCCAGCAGCTTAAGTCAGGGTCATGAGCAGTTCTTC.